A single sample is the source of the 23 T cell receptor beta chains below, sequenced in a study of long-term antiretroviral therapy in people with HIV. Sequencing used immunoSEQ v3.0 at survey level. The data were produced by immunoSEQ multiplex PCR, yet TCRdb's version contains in-frame clones alone and is incomplete. The sample has some 11,000 clones, 65% to 85% seen once. The starting material was unsorted PBMCs, obtained 0.8 years before starting antiretroviral therapy. The source of these receptors is a woman between 35 and 50 years old with HIV.

V gene TRBV29-1 combines with J gene TRBJ1-1; D call uncertain. CDR1 is SQVTM, CDR2 ANQGSEA, per germline. CDR3 length equals 13 residues. V dropped 7 bases and J dropped 6 bases, with 18 bases sitting between them. CDR3 coding DNA: TGCAGCGCTAACCAAGGCGGCGGCGCTGAAGCTTTCTTT. It codes for CSANQGGGAEAFF.

This chain uses TRBV5-5 with TRBJ2-7; D is unresolved. The germline CDR1 and CDR2 sequences are SGHKS and YYEKEE (reference sequence). V was pared by 4 bases and J by 2 bases, with 4 bases between. The CDR3 loop spans 11 amino acids. The CDR3 sequence is CASSTAYEQYF. For the CDR3, the DNA is TGTGCCAGCAGCACAGCCTACGAGCAGTACTTC.

This clone showed up just once. J is TRBJ1-5 and V is TRBV13; D uncertain. Trimming took off 2 bases at V and 1 base at J, with 15 bases between the two ends. Looked up from germline, CDR1 is PRHDT and CDR2 is FYEKMQ (reference sequence). CDR3 length: 17 residues. Here the CDR3 DNA reads TGTGCCAGCAGCTTAAGGCAACTCGAGGGAAGCAATCAGCCCCAGCATTTT. Encoded protein: CASSLRQLEGSNQPQHF. The whole variable domain, filled in from reference TRBV13 and TRBJ1-5, reads AAGVIQSPRHLIKEKRETATLKCYPIPRHDTVYWYQQGPGQDPQFLISFYEKMQSDKGSIPDRFSAQQFSDYHSELNMSSLELGDSALYFCASSLRQLEGSNQPQHFGDGTRLSIL.

This clone was found once. V gene TRBV28 combines with J gene TRBJ2-7; 8 bases line up with TRBD2. Germline-derived CDR1 and CDR2 are MDHEN and SYDVKM. The V segment lost 4 bases and the J segment 4 bases; nucleotides outside the gene matches: 6. This CDR3 region has 14 residues. The CDR3, as DNA: TGTGCCAGCAGTTCAGCGGGGGACGAGTACGAGCAGTACTTC. Amino acid sequence: CASSSAGDEYEQYF. Full variable domain (missing parts from reference TRBV28 and TRBJ2-7): DVKVTQSSRYLVKRTGEKVFLECVQDMDHENMFWYRQDPGLGLRLIYFSYDVKMKEKGDIPEGYSVSREKKERFSLILESASTNQTSMYLCASSSAGDEYEQYFGPGTRLTVT.

The V call is TRBV25-1, the J call TRBJ2-5; 8 positions agree with TRBD1. The J call may be mistaken, given a closer DNA end match to TRBJ2-7. In germline, CDR1 is MGHDK, CDR2 SYGVNS. This CDR3 has 15 residues. In DNA form, the CDR3 reads TGTGCCAGCAGTGAAAACCTGGACAGGGCCTACGAGCAGTACTTC. Translated, it gives CASSENLDRAYEQYF.

The chain combines TRBV13 with TRBJ2-1; no reliable D call. The V gene lost 10 bases and the J gene lost 4 bases, with 17 bases spanning the gap. CDR1 is PRHDT, CDR2 FYEKMQ, per germline (reference sequence). The CDR3 spans 14 residues. CDR3 loop: CATSRLGLYNEQFF. The CDR3 bases are TGTGCCACTTCGCGGTTAGGGTTATACAATGAGCAGTTCTTC.

The rearrangement uses TRBV28 and TRBJ1-2, with 7 bases lining up with TRBD1. With V trimmed by 3 bases and J by 8 bases, 9 bases remained unmatched. The CDR3 loop spans 14 amino acids. Germline CDR1 MDHEN, CDR2 SYDVKM. The CDR3 here is CASSFIQGREGYTF. CDR3 bases: TGTGCCAGCAGTTTCATACAGGGGAGAGAAGGCTACACCTTC.

This chain uses TRBV7-8 with TRBJ1-2, with 8 positions matching TRBD1. CDR3 length equals 15 residues. V lost 3 bases, J lost 4 bases, and 7 bases stayed unmatched. Germline V lookup: CDR1 SGHVS, CDR2 FQNEAQ. The CDR3 is CASSFETGARYGYTF. CDR3 DNA: TGTGCCAGCAGCTTCGAGACAGGGGCGCGCTATGGCTACACCTTC.

The CDR3 sequence: CASSQYISEQYF. In DNA form, the CDR3 reads TGTGCCAGCAGCCAATATATCTCCGAGCAGTACTTC. The chain carries TRBV5-6 and TRBJ2-7; no definite D call. The V end lost 4 bases, the J end lost 6 bases, and 11 bases lay between the germline ends. Germline V lookup: CDR1 SGHDT, CDR2 YYEEEE. The CDR3 consists of 12 residues.

V and J are TRBV7-6 and TRBJ2-1, with 8 nucleotides matching TRBD2. The trim removed 3 bases at V and 4 bases at J, leaving 14 bases unmatched. The CDR3 loop spans 18 amino acids. CDR1 SGHVS and CDR2 FNYEAQ come from the germline V gene. Written as DNA, the CDR3 is TGTGCCAGCAGCTTCCTCCTGGTAGCGGGAACCAGATACAATGAGCAGTTCTTC. It yields the protein CASSFLLVAGTRYNEQFF.

This clone ranks as medium-sized. The V gene is TRBV19, the J gene TRBJ1-2; D uncertain. The V gene's germline CDR1 is LNHDA and CDR2 SQIVND (reference sequence). The CDR3 runs 12 residues. V lost 6 bases and J lost 7, with 12 bases in between. Here the CDR3 reads CASRVFNGGYTF. In nucleotides, the CDR3 is TGTGCCAGTAGGGTTTTCAATGGTGGCTACACCTTC. Using reference TRBV19 and TRBJ1-2 for the parts outside the CDR3, the full variable domain is DGGITQSPKYLFRKEGQNVTLSCEQNLNHDAMYWYRQDPGQGLRLIYYSQIVNDFQKGDIAEGYSVSREKKESFPLTVTSAQKNPTAFYLCASRVFNGGYTFGSGTRLTVV.

This chain uses TRBV7-2 with TRBJ2-5; D perhaps matches TRBD1 (5 bases). Trimming removed 2 bases at V and 2 bases at J, with 9 bases between. The CDR3 has 14 amino acids. The germline CDR1 and CDR2 sequences are SGHTA and FQGNSA. CDR3 nucleotide sequence: TGTGCCAGCAGCTTATGGACAACACAAGAGACCCAGTACTTC. Its translation is CASSLWTTQETQYF.

The chain joins TRBV27 to TRBJ1-1, with a tentative D call TRBD1 (6 bases). V lost 8 bases, J lost 10 bases, and 20 bases lay in between. The CDR3 length is 13 residues. CDR1 and CDR2 from the germline V gene are MNHEY and SMNVEV (reference sequence). CDR3 bases: TGTGCCAGCTCCCTAGACAGGCTATCGGGAGCTTTCTTT. This encodes CASSLDRLSGAFF.

This clone has only one observation. This sequence joins TRBV19 and TRBJ2-1; D unclear. This CDR3 contains 13 residues. CDR1 LNHDA and CDR2 SQIVND come from the germline V gene (reference sequence). The V end was cut by 7 bases, the J end by 4 bases, with 11 bases between. The CDR3 bases are TGTGCCAGTACTGGTCCCCCATACAATGAGCAGTTCTTC. Translated, it gives CASTGPPYNEQFF. Full variable domain (remainder filled in from reference TRBV19 and TRBJ2-1): DGGITQSPKYLFRKEGQNVTLSCEQNLNHDAMYWYRQDPGQGLRLIYYSQIVNDFQKGDIAEGYSVSREKKESFPLTVTSAQKNPTAFYLCASTGPPYNEQFFGPGTRLTVL.

The gene calls are TRBV19 and TRBJ1-1, with 11 nucleotides matching TRBD1. CDR1 and CDR2 from the germline V gene are LNHDA and SQIVND (reference sequence). J lost 4 bases, V lost 4 bases, and 8 bases had no gene match. This CDR3 is 16 amino acids long. The CDR3 DNA reads TGTGCCAGTAGTACCCTCCCGGACAGGGGGCCCACTGAAGCTTTCTTT. Protein product: CASSTLPDRGPTEAFF. Using reference TRBV19 and TRBJ1-1 for the parts outside the CDR3, the full variable domain is DGGITQSPKYLFRKEGQNVTLSCEQNLNHDAMYWYRQDPGQGLRLIYYSQIVNDFQKGDIAEGYSVSREKKESFPLTVTSAQKNPTAFYLCASSTLPDRGPTEAFFGQGTRLTVV.

The chain uses TRBV11-2 and TRBJ2-3; 7 nucleotides line up with TRBD2. The CDR3 is 16 residues long. J was trimmed by 4 bases and V by 1 base; bases with no gene match: 8. Germline V CDR1 and CDR2: SGHAT, FQNNGV. The CDR3 DNA is TGTGCCAGCAGCTTAGGGTCGGGGGGTTTCGCAGATACGCAGTATTTT. It yields the protein CASSLGSGGFADTQYF.

J is TRBJ1-5 and V is TRBV19, with 7 bases identical to TRBD1. Germline CDR1 LNHDA, CDR2 SQIVND (reference sequence). The CDR3 spans 14 residues. V dropped 6 bases and J dropped 4; count of bases not matched to a gene: 6. CDR3 bases: TGTGCCAGTAGGGAGCAGGGGGTTAATCAGCCCCAGCATTTT. This translates into CASREQGVNQPQHF.

This clone was detected only once. The chain employs TRBV4-1 and TRBJ2-7; D is uncertain. This CDR3 comprises 14 residues. Germline CDR1 MGHRA, CDR2 YSYEKL. The germline V and J ends were trimmed by 4 bases and 4 bases, with 14 bases remaining between them. The CDR3 spells CASSPIMNGYEQYF. The CDR3 coding sequence is TGCGCCAGCAGCCCAATAATGAACGGGTACGAGCAGTACTTC.

This clone was recorded once. This chain uses TRBV18 with TRBJ2-2; possibly TRBD2 for D (6 bases). V lost 8 bases, J lost 7 bases, and 20 bases lay in between. The CDR3 is 15 residues long. Germline V gene sequence: CDR1 KGHSH, CDR2 LQKENI. CDR3 sequence: CASRTAGNSVGELFF. The CDR3 coding sequence is TGTGCCAGCCGGACGGCGGGAAATAGTGTCGGGGAGCTGTTTTTT.

The rearrangement links TRBV27 to TRBJ2-1, with D hard to call. V lost 3 bases to trimming and J lost 7 bases, with 10 bases between them. This CDR3 comprises 13 residues. CDR1 is MNHEY, CDR2 SMNVEV, per germline (reference sequence). The CDR3 sequence is CASSFTTRNEQFF. In DNA, the CDR3 is TGTGCCAGCAGTTTCACAACACGTAATGAGCAGTTCTTC.

The chain carries TRBV28 and TRBJ2-7; no definite D call. The CDR3 length is 14 residues. Looked up from germline, CDR1 is MDHEN and CDR2 is SYDVKM. V was pared by 4 bases and J by 5 bases, with 15 bases between. The CDR3 bases are TGTGCCAGCAGTTCCGCCCAAGTTAACCACGAGCAGTACTTC. Translation gives CASSSAQVNHEQYF.

The chain employs TRBV7-9 and TRBJ2-1; 8 bases agree with TRBD2. The CDR3 consists of 15 residues. V lost 5 bases and J lost 4; bases outside the gene matches: 7. Germline loops: CDR1 SEHNR, CDR2 FQNEAQ (reference sequence). CDR3 coding DNA: TGTGCCAGCAGCCGGGGGGGTTCTACGTACAATGAGCAGTTCTTC. This sequence encodes CASSRGGSTYNEQFF.

This clone was recorded only once. The chain uses TRBV9 and TRBJ2-2; 8 bases agree with TRBD1. CDR3 size: 16 residues. J gave up 2 bases and V 1 base, and 4 bases lay outside the gene matches. Germline V CDR1 and CDR2: SGDLS, YYNGEE. CDR3 region: CASSVTTGVNTGELFF. As DNA, the CDR3 is TGTGCCAGCAGCGTAACGACAGGGGTTAACACCGGGGAGCTGTTTTTT.